The 9 T cell receptor beta chains below were found in one sample sequenced in a study of shared clonotypes between healthy human individuals. Generated by immunoSEQ multiplex PCR, the TCRdb table keeps only in-frame clones and is missing some. The sample yields 2.3 million or so clones, 93% seen once. The sequenced material came from naive CD4+ T cells from PBMCs. The subset was: CD45RA+ positively selected. The receptor set was obtained from a young man in good health. Some clones in this sample may be carry-over from other donors' samples.

This sequence joins TRBV6-1 and TRBJ1-5; 9 bases agree with TRBD1. Germline V gene lookup returns CDR1 MNHNS and CDR2 SASEGT. Unmatched junction bases numbered 7, after V lost 6 bases and J lost 4 bases. This CDR3 contains 15 residues. In DNA, the CDR3 is TGTGCCAGCAGCCTACAGGGGGCCCTGAATCAGCCCCAGCATTTT. Amino acids: CASSLQGALNQPQHF.

The rearrangement joins TRBV7-9 to TRBJ1-1; perhaps TRBD1 as D (5 bases). CDR3 length: 15 residues. Trimming pared 4 bases from V and 1 base from J, leaving 13 bases between. Looked up from germline, CDR1 is SEHNR and CDR2 is FQNEAQ (reference sequence). CDR3 sequence (DNA): TGTGCCAGCAGCTATGGGGACGGATGGAACACTGAAGCTTTCTTT. It specifies CASSYGDGWNTEAFF. The whole variable domain, remainder taken from reference TRBV7-9 and TRBJ1-1, is DTGVSQNPRHKITKRGQNVTFRCDPISEHNRLYWYRQTLGQGPEFLTYFQNEAQLEKSRLLSDRFSAERPKGSFSTLEIQRTEQGDSAMYLCASSYGDGWNTEAFFGQGTRLTVV.

This clone showed up just once. The V call is TRBV7-8, the J call TRBJ2-7; 12 bases are shared with TRBD2. V was clipped by 3 bases and J by 4 bases; unmatched bases: 10. Germline CDR1 and CDR2: SGHVS and FQNEAQ. This CDR3 region has 17 residues. The CDR3 bases are TGTGCCAGCAGCTTGGGTCTAGCGGGAGGGCCGGGGTACGAGCAGTACTTC. It yields the protein CASSLGLAGGPGYEQYF. Based on the CDR3 plus reference TRBV7-8 and TRBJ2-7, the full variable domain is GAGVSQSPRYKVAKRGQDVALRCDPISGHVSLFWYQQALGQGPEFLTYFQNEAQLDKSGLPSDRFFAERPEGSVSTLKIQRTQQEDSAVYLCASSLGLAGGPGYEQYFGPGTRLTVT.

This rearrangement joins TRBV19 to TRBJ2-7, with D hard to call. This CDR3 region has 13 residues. Germline V lookup: CDR1 LNHDA, CDR2 SQIVND (reference sequence). Trimming stripped 3 bases from V and 3 bases from J, with 9 bases between. The CDR3 is CASSMVGNYEQYF. CDR3 coding DNA: TGTGCCAGTAGTATGGTGGGGAACTACGAGCAGTACTTC.

The chain carries TRBV6-4 and TRBJ2-1; TRBD2 matches 9 bases. The V gene end was trimmed by 5 bases and the J gene end by 5 bases; junction bases not matched to a gene: 10. From germline, CDR1 is MRHNA and CDR2 SNTAGT. The CDR3 runs 16 residues. The CDR3 DNA is TGTGCCAGCAGTACTTCCTGGCGGGAGGGTGACAATGAGCAGTTCTTC. This encodes CASSTSWREGDNEQFF.

The chain carries TRBV4-2 and TRBJ2-1, with D uncertain. V lost 1 base, J lost 8 bases, and 9 bases lay in between. Germline V gene data show CDR1 as LGHNA and CDR2 as YNFKEQ. The CDR3 is 13 amino acids. CDR3: CASSQVTADEQFF. The CDR3 DNA is TGTGCCAGCAGCCAAGTTACCGCGGATGAGCAGTTCTTC.

The V and J genes are TRBV25-1 and TRBJ2-5; D possibly corresponds to TRBD1 (5 bases). Trimming shortened V by 5 bases and J by 1 base, and 14 bases separated the two germline ends. Germline-derived CDR1 and CDR2 are MGHDK and SYGVNS. This CDR3 is 15 amino acids long. The CDR3: CASSSTSGPQETQYF. CDR3 nucleotide sequence: TGTGCCAGCAGTTCTACCTCAGGGCCCCAAGAGACCCAGTACTTC.

The chain carries TRBV28 and TRBJ2-5, with 8 bases that match TRBD2. Germline V lookup: CDR1 MDHEN, CDR2 SYDVKM. V lost 3 bases, J lost 2 bases, and 5 bases stayed unmatched. The length of the CDR3 is 15 residues. The DNA for the CDR3 is TGTGCCAGCAGTTTCAGGGCGGGAGGACAAGAGACCCAGTACTTC. This gives the protein CASSFRAGGQETQYF.

This chain connects TRBV28 to TRBJ2-4; D is unresolved. The germline V and J ends were trimmed by 1 base and 0 bases, with 10 bases remaining between them. There are 16 residues in the CDR3. Germline V gene sequence: CDR1 MDHEN, CDR2 SYDVKM. In DNA, the CDR3 is TGTGCCAGCAGTTTATCGGCCGGGCTAGCCAAAAACATTCAGTACTTC. It yields the protein CASSLSAGLAKNIQYF. Based on the CDR3 plus reference TRBV28 and TRBJ2-4, the full variable domain is DVKVTQSSRYLVKRTGEKVFLECVQDMDHENMFWYRQDPGLGLRLIYFSYDVKMKEKGDIPEGYSVSREKKERFSLILESASTNQTSMYLCASSLSAGLAKNIQYFGAGTRLSVL.